This T cell receptor beta chain emerged from a study of Ad26.COV2.S vaccination and SARS-CoV-2 variants. Study in general: Trial arm assignment for the donor was COV1001 Ad26.COV2.S. Ad26.COV2.S was injected intramuscularly once or twice, 56 days apart. Broader study findings: Spike-specific responses of CD8+ and CD4+ T cells were reported to display substantial breadth after vaccination.

Indicated treatment: about 20 received Ad26.COV2.S at low or high dose, single or two shots; about 5 received placebo; per-sample allocation not given. After the first vaccine or placebo injection, samples were drawn on day 63. An adult donor aged 18-55 years was enrolled in Boston. Libraries were prepared by immunoSEQ multiplex PCR; TCRdb keeps only in-frame clonotypes and omits some of them. The sample lists about 680,000 clones, around 90% occurring once. V was pared by 3 bases and J by 4 bases, with 12 bases between. Germline CDR1 SGHDN, CDR2 FVKESK. CDR3 length equals 14 residues. As to this clone: The antigen is unknown.

The receptor comes from a person aged 18 to 65 who received the Ad26.COV2.S COVID-19 vaccine or a placebo. The sample consisted of peripheral blood, taken in a trial of Ad26.COV2.S vaccine versus placebo. The rearrangement uses TRBV14 and TRBJ2-5; D gene uncertain. The CDR3 DNA follows: TGTGCCAGCAGCCAGAATTGGGTTCCAGAGACCCAGTACTTC. Translated, it gives CASSQNWVPETQYF.